Listed here are 3 T cell receptor beta chains from one sample, sequenced in a study of blood T cell repertoires in COVID-19. TCRdb's table, derived via immunoSEQ multiplex PCR, lists solely in-frame clones and lacks some. The sample holds 290,000 or so clones, 80% to 85% seen once. Input material: PBMCs or T cells enriched from blood (not recorded which). These receptors all stem from a man aged 40-50 years who had been exposed to COVID-19.

The rearrangement links TRBV10-2 to TRBJ2-2; 8 nucleotides match TRBD2. Per the germline V gene, CDR1 is WSHSY and CDR2 is SAAADI. The CDR3 runs 17 residues. The V and J ends lost 6 bases and 1 base, in that order; junction bases with no gene match: 10. CDR3 residues: CASRVDLSGGNTGELFF. Here the CDR3 DNA reads TGCGCCAGCAGGGTCGATTTGAGCGGGGGGAACACCGGGGAGCTGTTTTTT.

V gene TRBV27 combines with J gene TRBJ2-5, with D possibly being TRBD2 (5 bases). The ends were cut back, 6 bases at V and 2 bases at J, with 13 bases in the middle. Germline CDR1 reads MNHEY; CDR2 reads SMNVEV (reference sequence). The CDR3 consists of 14 residues. CDR3 sequence reads: CASSRDYYQETQYF. The DNA of the CDR3 is TGTGCCAGCAGCCGAGACTACTATCAAGAGACCCAGTACTTC.

The chain links TRBV5-6 to TRBJ1-4; D gene unclear. Trimming took off 1 base at V and 6 bases at J, with 16 bases between the two ends. CDR3 length: 16 amino acids. CDR1 is SGHDT and CDR2 is YYEEEE in the germline V gene. CDR3 residues: CASSLLVPGLDEKLFF. In DNA form, the CDR3 reads TGTGCCAGCAGCTTGTTGGTGCCTGGACTCGATGAAAAACTGTTTTTT. Using reference TRBV5-6 and TRBJ1-4 for the parts outside the CDR3, the full variable domain is DAGVTQSPTHLIKTRGQQVTLRCSPKSGHDTVSWYQQALGQGPQFIFQYYEEEERQRGNFPDRFSGHQFPNYSSELNVNALLLGDSALYLCASSLLVPGLDEKLFFGSGTQLSVL.